This T cell receptor (beta chain) was sequenced during a study of CD8+CD57+ T cells in acquired aplastic anemia. Investigators profiled TCR beta VDJ and CDR3 from genomic DNA template. TCRdb re-called the reads with MiXCR, one entry per CDR3 protein. Here the sample spans hundreds of thousands of distinct CDR3 sequences, roughly 80% being singletons. Before being chosen for sequencing, patients had shown CD8+CD57+ cell expansion by flow cytometry. Acquired aplastic anemia of severe grade affected all patients. The V gene's germline CDR1 is LNHNV and CDR2 YYDKDF (reference sequence). The CDR3 runs 15 residues. Trimming took 3 bases from V and 4 from J; bases not matched to a gene: 6.

The sequence came from a human donor with aplastic anemia. Sequenced: sorted CD4+, CD8+, or CD8+CD57+ T cells (not recorded which) from PBMCs. This chain joins TRBV15 and TRBJ2-7; 10 nucleotides align to TRBD1. The CDR3: CATSSRDRGTYEQYF. CDR3 nucleotides: TGTGCCACCAGCAGCCGGGACAGGGGAACGTACGAGCAGTACTTC.